This is a list of T cell receptor beta chains from one sample in a study of T cells in Graves' hyperthyroidism and ophthalmopathy. Each CDR3 protein gets one entry after TCRdb re-called the multiplex PCR reads with MiXCR. The table has about 680,000 distinct CDR3 sequences, 30% to 40% seen once. Sequenced: blood. The origin of the receptors is a middle-aged woman with Graves' hyperthyroidism. Each CDR3 is given with its conserved first and last residue. D genes are given only for firm matches. The size of a clone is reported for some rows only, either as once, few or many, or as a class for expanded clones.

j_gene: TRBJ2-5; d_gene: NA; abundance: NA; v_gene: TRBV7-2; CDR3aa: CASSSQHQGTETQYF; CDR3nt: TGTGCCAGCAGCTCTCAACATCAGGGGACGGAGACCCAGTACTTC
j_gene: TRBJ2-5; d_gene: TRBD1; abundance: few; v_gene: TRBV19; CDR3aa: CARDSYPGQIEETQYF; CDR3nt: TGTGCCCGAGATTCGTATCCGGGACAGATTGAAGAGACCCAGTACTTC
j_gene: TRBJ1-3; d_gene: NA; abundance: many; v_gene: TRBV7-8; CDR3aa: CASSLTAGNTIYF; CDR3nt: TGTGCCAGCAGCTTGACAGCTGGAAACACCATATATTTT
j_gene: TRBJ1-3; d_gene: TRBD1; abundance: many; v_gene: TRBV7-9; CDR3aa: CASSSGQGFGNTIYF; CDR3nt: TGTGCCAGCAGCTCGGGACAGGGATTTGGAAACACCATATATTTT
j_gene: TRBJ2-7; d_gene: TRBD1; abundance: many; v_gene: TRBV29-1; CDR3aa: CSVTPGQGYEQYF; CDR3nt: TGCAGCGTAACTCCGGGACAGGGCTACGAGCAGTACTTC
j_gene: TRBJ1-1; d_gene: NA; abundance: many; v_gene: TRBV20-1; CDR3aa: CSARDAGWGTEAFF; CDR3nt: TGCAGTGCTAGAGATGCGGGGTGGGGCACTGAAGCTTTCTTT
j_gene: TRBJ1-2; d_gene: TRBD1; abundance: NA; v_gene: TRBV10-3; CDR3aa: CAISEKVDRGLDYGYTF; CDR3nt: TGTGCCATCAGTGAGAAAGTGGACAGGGGGCTGGACTATGGCTACACCTTC
j_gene: TRBJ2-2; d_gene: NA; abundance: NA; v_gene: TRBV7-9; CDR3aa: CASSPRSHTGELFF; CDR3nt: TGTGCCAGCAGCCCGCGTTCGCACACCGGGGAGCTGTTTTTT
j_gene: TRBJ1-1; d_gene: TRBD1; abundance: NA; v_gene: TRBV12-3/TRBV12-4; CDR3aa: CASNLGQGGRGTEAFF; CDR3nt: TGTGCCAGCAATCTCGGACAGGGAGGGCGGGGCACTGAAGCTTTCTTT
j_gene: TRBJ2-2; d_gene: TRBD1; abundance: few; v_gene: TRBV7-2; CDR3aa: CASSTTGSPSGELFF; CDR3nt: TGTGCCAGCAGTACGACAGGGAGTCCCTCCGGGGAGCTGTTTTTT
j_gene: TRBJ2-5; d_gene: TRBD1; abundance: many; v_gene: TRBV12-3/TRBV12-4; CDR3aa: CASSQQGYLETQYF; CDR3nt: TGTGCCAGCAGCCAACAGGGGTACTTAGAGACCCAGTACTTC
j_gene: TRBJ2-5; d_gene: NA; abundance: many; v_gene: TRBV2; CDR3aa: CASSYRTQETQYF; CDR3nt: TGTGCCAGCAGTTACCGGACGCAAGAGACCCAGTACTTC
j_gene: TRBJ2-2; d_gene: NA; abundance: many; v_gene: TRBV10-3; CDR3aa: CAITPSNTGELFF; CDR3nt: TGTGCCATCACACCCTCAAACACCGGGGAGCTGTTTTTT
j_gene: TRBJ1-5; d_gene: TRBD1; abundance: few; v_gene: TRBV20-1; CDR3aa: CSAMNRDRGHQPQHF; CDR3nt: TGCAGTGCTATGAATCGGGACAGGGGACATCAGCCCCAGCATTTT
j_gene: TRBJ1-1; d_gene: NA; abundance: few; v_gene: TRBV9; CDR3aa: CASSRARADTEAFF; CDR3nt: TGTGCCAGCAGCAGGGCCAGGGCCGACACTGAAGCTTTCTTT
j_gene: TRBJ2-5; d_gene: NA; abundance: many; v_gene: TRBV24-1; CDR3aa: CATSLAETQYF; CDR3nt: TGTGCCACCAGTCTAGCAGAGACCCAGTACTTC
j_gene: TRBJ2-1; d_gene: NA; abundance: once; v_gene: TRBV20-1; CDR3aa: CSARVGRGGNEQFF; CDR3nt: TGCAGTGCTAGAGTGGGCAGGGGGGGAAATGAGCAGTTCTTC
j_gene: TRBJ1-2; d_gene: TRBD1; abundance: many; v_gene: TRBV19; CDR3aa: CASSILDRGHWGYTF; CDR3nt: TGTGCCAGTAGTATATTGGACAGGGGGCATTGGGGCTACACCTTC
j_gene: TRBJ2-7; d_gene: TRBD1; abundance: NA; v_gene: TRBV9; CDR3aa: CASRKPGTGYDYEQYF; CDR3nt: TGTGCCAGCAGGAAACCCGGGACAGGGTATGACTACGAGCAGTACTTC
j_gene: TRBJ2-7; d_gene: TRBD2; abundance: NA; v_gene: TRBV7-2; CDR3aa: CASSGDGTSGSYEQYF; CDR3nt: TGTGCCAGCAGCGGAGACGGGACTAGCGGGAGTTACGAGCAGTACTTC
j_gene: TRBJ2-7; d_gene: TRBD1; abundance: NA; v_gene: TRBV4-3; CDR3aa: CASSQDLGTAEQYF; CDR3nt: TGCGCCAGCAGCCAAGACCTGGGGACAGCCGAGCAGTACTTC
j_gene: TRBJ2-7; d_gene: TRBD1; abundance: NA; v_gene: TRBV15; CDR3aa: CATSREALTGVLEQYF; CDR3nt: TGTGCCACCAGCAGAGAAGCATTGACAGGGGTCCTCGAGCAGTACTTC
j_gene: TRBJ1-5; d_gene: NA; abundance: NA; v_gene: TRBV20-1; CDR3aa: CSARDRAQNQPQHF; CDR3nt: TGCAGTGCTAGAGATCGGGCACAAAATCAGCCCCAGCATTTT
j_gene: TRBJ2-7; d_gene: TRBD1; abundance: NA; v_gene: TRBV15; CDR3aa: CATSSYSTGQGGYEQYF; CDR3nt: TGTGCCACCAGCAGTTACTCTACGGGACAGGGTGGCTACGAGCAGTACTTC
j_gene: TRBJ1-1; d_gene: NA; abundance: NA; v_gene: TRBV4-2; CDR3aa: CASSQAQGGGTEAFF; CDR3nt: TGTGCCAGCAGCCAAGCCCAGGGAGGGGGGACTGAAGCTTTCTTT
j_gene: TRBJ2-7; d_gene: TRBD2; abundance: NA; v_gene: TRBV20-1; CDR3aa: CSAKGASGKYEQYF; CDR3nt: TGCAGTGCAAAGGGGGCTAGCGGGAAATACGAGCAGTACTTC
j_gene: TRBJ2-7; d_gene: TRBD1; abundance: NA; v_gene: TRBV28; CDR3aa: CASGQSNHYEQYF; CDR3nt: TGTGCGTCGGGACAGTCGAACCACTACGAGCAGTACTTC
j_gene: TRBJ2-7; d_gene: NA; abundance: few; v_gene: TRBV10-3; CDR3aa: CAISESWQAYEQYF; CDR3nt: TGTGCCATCAGTGAGTCGTGGCAGGCCTACGAGCAGTACTTC
j_gene: TRBJ2-3; d_gene: NA; abundance: NA; v_gene: TRBV20-1; CDR3aa: CSASTFGLPDTQYF; CDR3nt: TGCAGTGCTAGCACGTTTGGGCTCCCAGATACGCAGTATTTT
j_gene: TRBJ1-2; d_gene: TRBD1; abundance: NA; v_gene: TRBV19; CDR3aa: CASSNTGEVDYGYTF; CDR3nt: TGTGCCAGTAGTAATACAGGGGAGGTCGACTATGGCTACACCTTC
j_gene: TRBJ2-3; d_gene: NA; abundance: NA; v_gene: TRBV10-3; CDR3aa: CAISESTTGQYF; CDR3nt: TGTGCCATCAGTGAGTCGACGACGGGGCAGTATTTT
j_gene: TRBJ2-5; d_gene: NA; abundance: NA; v_gene: TRBV10-3; CDR3aa: CAISHPGATTGETQYF; CDR3nt: TGTGCCATCAGTCACCCAGGGGCCACCACCGGGGAGACCCAGTACTTC
j_gene: TRBJ1-6; d_gene: NA; abundance: many; v_gene: TRBV5-6; CDR3aa: CASSLDQNSPLHF; CDR3nt: TGTGCCAGCAGCTTGGATCAAAATTCACCCCTCCACTTT
j_gene: TRBJ1-5; d_gene: NA; abundance: NA; v_gene: TRBV28; CDR3aa: CASSDQPYSNQPQHF; CDR3nt: TGTGCCAGCAGCGACCAGCCGTATAGCAATCAGCCCCAGCATTTT
j_gene: TRBJ1-5; d_gene: NA; abundance: NA; v_gene: TRBV4-1; CDR3aa: CASSPTFGGNQPQHF; CDR3nt: TGCGCCAGCAGCCCCACTTTTGGGGGGAATCAGCCCCAGCATTTT
j_gene: TRBJ1-2; d_gene: TRBD1; abundance: many; v_gene: TRBV19; CDR3aa: CASRETGGRSYTF; CDR3nt: TGTGCCAGTAGGGAGACAGGGGGCCGGAGCTACACCTTC
j_gene: TRBJ1-2; d_gene: NA; abundance: once; v_gene: TRBV7-6; CDR3aa: CASSLSGHGNGYTF; CDR3nt: TGTGCCAGCAGTTTATCTGGGCACGGGAATGGCTACACCTTC
j_gene: TRBJ1-1; d_gene: NA; abundance: NA; v_gene: TRBV6-9; CDR3aa: CATATSQGGPFFF; CDR3nt: TGTGCCACAGCTACATCCCAGGGTGGGCCTTTTTTCTTT
j_gene: TRBJ2-2; d_gene: NA; abundance: NA; v_gene: TRBV12-3/TRBV12-4; CDR3aa: CASSLGPEGTGELFF; CDR3nt: TGTGCCAGCAGTTTAGGACCCGAGGGGACCGGGGAGCTGTTTTTT
j_gene: TRBJ1-1; d_gene: NA; abundance: NA; v_gene: TRBV5-4; CDR3aa: CASSTPGSRNTEAFF; CDR3nt: TGTGCCAGCAGCACACCGGGGTCCCGAAACACTGAAGCTTTCTTT
j_gene: TRBJ2-7; d_gene: TRBD2; abundance: many; v_gene: TRBV5-1; CDR3aa: CASSLRAGGSTEQYF; CDR3nt: TGCGCCAGCAGCTTACGAGCGGGAGGATCTACCGAGCAGTACTTC
j_gene: TRBJ1-2; d_gene: NA; abundance: NA; v_gene: TRBV2; CDR3aa: CASRARESLRGYTF; CDR3nt: TGTGCCAGCAGGGCCAGGGAGTCTCTCCGGGGCTACACCTTC
j_gene: TRBJ1-3; d_gene: TRBD1; abundance: few; v_gene: TRBV9; CDR3aa: CASSVEGAEGNTIYF; CDR3nt: TGTGCCAGCAGCGTAGAGGGGGCGGAAGGAAACACCATATATTTT
j_gene: TRBJ2-7; d_gene: NA; abundance: few; v_gene: TRBV11-2; CDR3aa: CASSSYGGQELDYEQYF; CDR3nt: TGTGCCAGCAGCTCCTACGGGGGCCAGGAATTGGACTACGAGCAGTACTTC
j_gene: TRBJ2-5; d_gene: TRBD1; abundance: many; v_gene: TRBV10-2; CDR3aa: CASRTGGQETQYF; CDR3nt: TGTGCCAGTAGGACAGGGGGACAAGAGACCCAGTACTTC
j_gene: TRBJ2-5; d_gene: NA; abundance: NA; v_gene: TRBV20-1; CDR3aa: CSALVGADGETQYF; CDR3nt: TGCAGTGCTCTAGTGGGGGCGGATGGGGAGACCCAGTACTTC
j_gene: TRBJ1-2; d_gene: NA; abundance: NA; v_gene: TRBV20-1; CDR3aa: CSARDLSYPHYIYGYTF; CDR3nt: TGCAGTGCTAGAGATTTGAGCTATCCCCACTATATTTATGGCTACACCTTC
j_gene: TRBJ1-1; d_gene: NA; abundance: NA; v_gene: TRBV29-1; CDR3aa: CSVLGLQGGFDTEAFF; CDR3nt: TGCAGCGTTCTTGGACTTCAGGGTGGTTTCGACACTGAAGCTTTCTTT
j_gene: TRBJ1-5; d_gene: NA; abundance: NA; v_gene: TRBV20-1; CDR3aa: CSARTQGDGQPQHF; CDR3nt: TGCAGTGCTAGGACACAGGGCGACGGCCAGCCCCAGCATTTT
j_gene: TRBJ1-2; d_gene: TRBD1; abundance: NA; v_gene: TRBV7-9; CDR3aa: CASSPEGGRGYGYTF; CDR3nt: TGTGCCAGCAGCCCAGAAGGGGGCAGGGGCTATGGCTACACCTTC
j_gene: TRBJ2-7; d_gene: NA; abundance: once; v_gene: TRBV5-1; CDR3aa: CASSSLALGQEYEQYF; CDR3nt: TGCGCCAGCAGCTCCTTGGCTTTGGGACAAGAATACGAGCAGTACTTC
j_gene: TRBJ2-7; d_gene: TRBD1; abundance: many; v_gene: TRBV7-9; CDR3aa: CASSLPTGYEQYF; CDR3nt: TGTGCCAGCAGCTTACCGACAGGGTACGAGCAGTACTTC
j_gene: TRBJ2-7; d_gene: NA; abundance: many; v_gene: TRBV24-1; CDR3aa: CATSRGAGYEQYF; CDR3nt: TGTGCCACCAGTCGCGGGGCAGGGTACGAGCAGTACTTC
j_gene: TRBJ1-1; d_gene: TRBD1; abundance: NA; v_gene: TRBV2; CDR3aa: CASKDREGTEAFF; CDR3nt: TGTGCCAGCAAGGACAGGGAGGGCACTGAAGCTTTCTTT